This T cell receptor beta chain was captured in a study of blood T cell repertoires in COVID-19. Study summary: PBMCs, B-cell-depleted T cells, or T cells were the source of the cDNA or gDNA that made up the material.

Trimming took 3 bases from V and 2 from J, leaving 20 bases between them. Germline V gives CDR1 MNHNS, CDR2 SASEGT. This CDR3 is built from 18 residues. Sequenced by immunoSEQ multiplex PCR; TCRdb stores in-frame clones only, minus some. Here the sample spans under 200,000 clones, around 81% being singletons. The sequencing sample was made of peripheral blood. The receptor was isolated from a human donor with acute or convalescent COVID-19. The donor label of this sample is uncertain. The chain employs TRBV6-1 and TRBJ2-4; D might be TRBD1 (6 bases). CDR3 DNA: TGTGCCAGCAGTGAGTCGCCGAAGACAGGTTCAACCAAAAACATTCAGTACTTC. Protein sequence: CASSESPKTGSTKNIQYF.